The rows below give T cell receptor beta chains drawn from one sample of a study of identical twins. TCRdb reanalysed the 5' RACE reads using MiXCR and keeps one entry per CDR3 protein. This table has hundreds of thousands of distinct CDR3 sequences, more than 20% appearing once. The same sample was also studied in work on yellow fever vaccine responses in identical twins.

Sample: CD4+ T cells sorted from blood. These receptors all come from a young woman in good health. The CDR3 runs from the conserved cysteine through the conserved F or W. Each record gives: CDR3 protein, CDR3 DNA, D gene, V gene, clone size, J gene. The D gene is left open where the match is weak. Not every row has a clone size; where given, it reads once, few, many or a size class.

CDR3aa: CSARGVAAYEQYF; CDR3nt: TGCAGTGCTAGGGGCGTCGCCGCCTACGAGCAGTACTTC; d_gene: NA; v_gene: TRBV20-1; abundance: NA; j_gene: TRBJ2-7
CDR3aa: CAISQDRANIQYF; CDR3nt: TGTGCCATCAGTCAGGACAGAGCAAACATTCAGTACTTC; d_gene: NA; v_gene: TRBV10-3; abundance: few; j_gene: TRBJ2-4
CDR3aa: CSAVSGSGTGELFF; CDR3nt: TGCAGTGCTGTTAGCGGGAGTGGCACCGGGGAGCTGTTTTTT; d_gene: TRBD2; v_gene: TRBV20-1; abundance: few; j_gene: TRBJ2-2
CDR3aa: CASSGDYYTGELFF; CDR3nt: TGCGCCAGCAGCGGGGACTATTACACCGGGGAGCTGTTTTTT; d_gene: TRBD2; v_gene: TRBV5-1; abundance: NA; j_gene: TRBJ2-2
CDR3aa: CASSLGAVTGELFF; CDR3nt: TGCGCCAGCAGCTTAGGTGCAGTCACCGGGGAGCTGTTTTTT; d_gene: NA; v_gene: TRBV5-1; abundance: few; j_gene: TRBJ2-2
CDR3aa: CSARDPGLQPGSYEQYF; CDR3nt: TGCAGTGCTAGAGATCCGGGACTTCAACCCGGATCATACGAGCAGTACTTC; d_gene: NA; v_gene: TRBV20-1; abundance: NA; j_gene: TRBJ2-7
CDR3aa: CSATSGQRGAEAFF; CDR3nt: TGCAGTGCTACTTCCGGACAGCGAGGCGCTGAAGCTTTCTTT; d_gene: NA; v_gene: TRBV20-1; abundance: few; j_gene: TRBJ1-1
CDR3aa: CASRASVSGATGELFF; CDR3nt: TGTGCCAGCAGGGCCTCCGTTAGCGGGGCAACCGGGGAGCTGTTTTTT; d_gene: TRBD2; v_gene: TRBV12-3/TRBV12-4; abundance: few; j_gene: TRBJ2-2
CDR3aa: CASSLSGGAVDTQYF; CDR3nt: TGTGCCAGCAGCTTGTCGGGGGGGGCGGTAGATACGCAGTATTTT; d_gene: TRBD2; v_gene: TRBV7-6; abundance: NA; j_gene: TRBJ2-3
CDR3aa: CASSFLAAVTGELFF; CDR3nt: TGTGCCAGCAGCTTTTTAGCGGCTGTCACCGGGGAGCTGTTTTTT; d_gene: NA; v_gene: TRBV7-2; abundance: few; j_gene: TRBJ2-2